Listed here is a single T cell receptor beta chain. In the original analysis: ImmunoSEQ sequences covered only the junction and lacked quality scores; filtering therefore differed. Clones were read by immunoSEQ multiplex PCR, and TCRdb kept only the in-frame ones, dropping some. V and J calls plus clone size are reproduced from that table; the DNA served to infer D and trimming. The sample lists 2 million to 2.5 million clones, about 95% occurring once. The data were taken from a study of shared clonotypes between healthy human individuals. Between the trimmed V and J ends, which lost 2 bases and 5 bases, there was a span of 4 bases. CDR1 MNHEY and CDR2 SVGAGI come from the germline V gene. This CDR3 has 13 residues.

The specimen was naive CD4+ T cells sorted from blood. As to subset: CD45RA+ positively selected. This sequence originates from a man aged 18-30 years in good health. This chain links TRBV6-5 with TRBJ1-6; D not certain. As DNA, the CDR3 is TGTGCCAGCAGTTACCAGCATAATTCACCCCTCCACTTT. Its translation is CASSYQHNSPLHF.